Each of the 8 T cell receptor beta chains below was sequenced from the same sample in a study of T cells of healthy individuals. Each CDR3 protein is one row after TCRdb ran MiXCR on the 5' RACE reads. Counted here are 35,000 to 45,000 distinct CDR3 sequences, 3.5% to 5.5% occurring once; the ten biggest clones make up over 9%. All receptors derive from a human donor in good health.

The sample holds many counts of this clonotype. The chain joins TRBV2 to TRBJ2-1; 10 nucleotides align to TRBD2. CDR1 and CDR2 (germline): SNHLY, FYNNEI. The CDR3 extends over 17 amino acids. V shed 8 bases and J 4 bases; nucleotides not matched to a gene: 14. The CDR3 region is CASQRTSGASSYNEQFF. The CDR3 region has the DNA TGTGCCAGCCAAAGGACTAGCGGCGCTTCTTCGTACAATGAGCAGTTCTTC.

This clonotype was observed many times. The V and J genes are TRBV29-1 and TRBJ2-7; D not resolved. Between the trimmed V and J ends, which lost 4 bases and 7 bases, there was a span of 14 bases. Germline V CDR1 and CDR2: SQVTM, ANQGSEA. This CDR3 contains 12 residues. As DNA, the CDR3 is TGCAGCGTTGCAAGTCAGAACCGGGAGCAGTACTTC. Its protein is CSVASQNREQYF.

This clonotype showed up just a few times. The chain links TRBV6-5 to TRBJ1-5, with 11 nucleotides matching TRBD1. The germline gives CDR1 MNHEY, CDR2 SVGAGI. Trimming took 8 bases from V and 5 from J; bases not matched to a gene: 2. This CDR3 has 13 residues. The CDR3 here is CASGTGGYQPQHF. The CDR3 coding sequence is TGTGCCAGCGGGACAGGGGGTTATCAGCCCCAGCATTTT.

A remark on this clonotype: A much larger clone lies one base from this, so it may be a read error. CDR3 protein: CATSDPTNLGDTKYF. CDR3 in DNA: TGTGCCACCAGTGACCCCACTAACTTGGGGGATACGAAGTATTTT. The V and J genes are TRBV24-1 and TRBJ2-3, with D perhaps being TRBD1 or TRBD2 (5 bases each). The germline V gene has CDR1 KGHDR and CDR2 SFDVKD. There are 15 residues in the CDR3.

DNA for the CDR3: TGCGCCAGCAGTGTAGGGGGATCGAACACTGAAGCTTTCTTT. Its protein is CASSVGGSNTEAFF. The chain recombines TRBV10-1 with TRBJ1-1, with D maybe TRBD1 (6 bases). With 4 bases removed from V and 1 base from J, the gap between germline ends came to 10 bases. The CDR3 runs to 14 residues. CDR1 and CDR2 (germline): WNHNN, SYGVQD (reference sequence).

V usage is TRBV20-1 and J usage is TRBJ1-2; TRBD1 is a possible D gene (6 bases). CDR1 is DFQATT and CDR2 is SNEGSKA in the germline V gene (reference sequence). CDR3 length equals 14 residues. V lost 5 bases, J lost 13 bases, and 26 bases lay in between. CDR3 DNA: TGCAGTGCTTCTTCCCGGACAGCACAGAAACCTCCCACCTTC. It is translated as CSASSRTAQKPPTF.

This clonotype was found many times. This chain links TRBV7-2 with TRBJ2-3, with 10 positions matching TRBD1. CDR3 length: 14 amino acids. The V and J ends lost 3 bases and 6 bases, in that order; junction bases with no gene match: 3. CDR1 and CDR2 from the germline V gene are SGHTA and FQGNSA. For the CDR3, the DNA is TGTGCCAGCAGCTTGTGGACAGGGGGGGATACGCAGTATTTT. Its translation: CASSLWTGGDTQYF.

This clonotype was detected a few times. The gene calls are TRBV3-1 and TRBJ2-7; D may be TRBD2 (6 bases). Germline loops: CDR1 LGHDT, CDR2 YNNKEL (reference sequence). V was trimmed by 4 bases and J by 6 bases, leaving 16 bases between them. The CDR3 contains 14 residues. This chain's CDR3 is CASSPVTSFGEQYF. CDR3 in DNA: TGTGCCAGCAGCCCCGTGACTAGTTTCGGCGAGCAGTACTTC.